The 29 T cell receptor beta chains reported below all come from one sample, sequenced in a study of graft-versus-host responses after intestinal transplantation. These receptors' targets are unknown. Libraries were prepared by immunoSEQ multiplex PCR; TCRdb keeps only in-frame clonotypes and omits some of them. The table includes 40,000 to 60,000 clones, 65% to 85% detected once. Here the sequenced sample was unstimulated CD4+ T cells sorted from spleen or lymph node cells, taken before transplant. The source is a human donor who was the organ donor for an intestinal transplant.

This chain uses TRBV10-2 with TRBJ1-2; D is perhaps TRBD1 (5 bases). The CDR3 has 14 residues. The V end was cut by 2 bases, the J end by 5 bases, with 12 bases between. CDR1 is WSHSY and CDR2 is SAAADI in the germline V gene. CDR3 sequence reads: CASSETGTVYGYTF. CDR3 nucleotide sequence: TGCGCCAGCAGTGAGACCGGGACGGTATATGGCTACACCTTC.

The rearrangement joins TRBV10-3 to TRBJ2-3; no firm D call. This CDR3 has 13 residues. CDR1 ENHRY and CDR2 SYGVKD come from the germline V gene. Trimming cost V 8 bases and J 0 bases, with 9 bases left between them. The CDR3 spells CAILAASTDTQYF. Written as DNA, the CDR3 is TGTGCCATCTTGGCGGCTAGCACAGATACGCAGTATTTT.

The CDR3 region has the DNA TGCGCCAGCAGCTTGGAGGAACAAGAGACCCAGTACTTC. Translating gives CASSLEEQETQYF. The chain has TRBV5-1 and TRBJ2-5, with D unresolved. V lost 0 bases, J lost 2 bases, and 5 bases lay in between. The CDR3 runs 13 residues. Germline V CDR1 and CDR2: SGHRS, YFSETQ.

This chain links TRBV7-9 with TRBJ1-1; unclear D gene. The CDR3 is made up of 14 amino acids. Trimming took 2 bases from V and 1 from J, leaving 8 bases between them. The germline CDR1 and CDR2 sequences are SEHNR and FQNEAQ (reference sequence). CDR3: CASSLTQTNTEAFF. The CDR3 nucleotides are TGTGCCAGCAGCTTAACACAAACGAACACTGAAGCTTTCTTT.

The chain uses TRBV18 and TRBJ1-1; 9 bases are a match to TRBD1. The CDR3 has 16 residues. J gave up 3 bases and V 0 bases, and 5 bases lay outside the gene matches. The V gene's germline CDR1 is KGHSH and CDR2 LQKENI. The CDR3 DNA sequence: TGTGCCAGCTCACCACCCGGACAGGGGAGGTACACTGAAGCTTTCTTT. It is translated as CASSPPGQGRYTEAFF. Variable domain in full (rest from reference TRBV18 and TRBJ1-1): NAGVMQNPRHLVRRRGQEARLRCSPMKGHSHVYWYRQLPEEGLKFMVYLQKENIIDESGMPKERFSAEFPKEGPSILRIQQVVRGDSAAYFCASSPPGQGRYTEAFFGQGTRLTVV.

The chain employs TRBV7-7 and TRBJ1-1, with TRBD1 as a possible D gene (5 bases). With 6 bases removed from V and 0 bases from J, the gap between germline ends came to 8 bases. Germline CDR1 and CDR2: SSHAT and FNYEAQ (reference sequence). The CDR3 runs 13 residues. The CDR3 spells CASSAGLNTEAFF. CDR3 nucleotide sequence: TGTGCCAGCAGTGCAGGGCTGAACACTGAAGCTTTCTTT.

The J gene is TRBJ1-2, the V gene TRBV18; perhaps TRBD1 as D (6 bases). The V gene lost 3 bases and the J gene lost 0 bases, with 23 bases spanning the gap. The CDR3 is made up of 19 amino acids. Germline V gene sequence: CDR1 KGHSH, CDR2 LQKENI. CDR3 in amino acids: CASSPPRGGRRQSNYGYTF. The CDR3 DNA sequence: TGTGCCAGCTCACCCCCGAGGGGGGGTAGAAGGCAATCTAACTATGGCTACACCTTC. Combining the CDR3 with reference TRBV18 and TRBJ1-2 gives the whole variable domain NAGVMQNPRHLVRRRGQEARLRCSPMKGHSHVYWYRQLPEEGLKFMVYLQKENIIDESGMPKERFSAEFPKEGPSILRIQQVVRGDSAAYFCASSPPRGGRRQSNYGYTFGSGTRLTVV.

The chain combines TRBV5-1 with TRBJ2-5, with unresolved D. Germline V gene sequence: CDR1 SGHRS, CDR2 YFSETQ. The CDR3 totals 14 residues. Trimming left V 1 base short and J 4 bases short, with 11 bases between. The CDR3: CASSLKTVRETQYF. The CDR3 DNA reads as TGCGCCAGCAGCTTGAAAACGGTTCGAGAGACCCAGTACTTC.

The V gene is TRBV5-5, the J gene TRBJ2-3; D is unclear. The length of the CDR3 is 13 residues. CDR1 and CDR2 from the germline V gene are SGHKS and YYEKEE (reference sequence). The ends were cut back, 0 bases at V and 7 bases at J, with 9 bases in the middle. This CDR3 is CASSLDPLYTQYF. The CDR3 nucleotides are TGTGCCAGCAGCTTGGACCCGCTCTATACGCAGTATTTT. Full variable domain (rest looked up from reference TRBV5-5 and TRBJ2-3): DAGVTQSPTHLIKTRGQQVTLRCSPISGHKSVSWYQQVLGQGPQFIFQYYEKEERGRGNFPDRFSARQFPNYSSELNVNALLLGDSALYLCASSLDPLYTQYFGPGTRLTVL.

As regards this clone: Other nucleotide sequences in the sample specify the same CDR3. The V call is TRBV18, the J call TRBJ2-3; 14 positions match TRBD2. V lost 0 bases and J lost 0; bases outside the gene matches: 11. Germline V CDR1 and CDR2: KGHSH, LQKENI. The CDR3 extends over 21 amino acids. This chain's CDR3 is CASSPPRTGLAGGTSTDTQYF. The CDR3 DNA sequence: TGTGCCAGCTCACCACCTCGCACCGGACTAGCGGGGGGAACTAGCACAGATACGCAGTATTTT.

The chain is built from TRBV18 and TRBJ1-5; 7 nucleotides line up with TRBD1. The CDR3 has 15 amino acids. CDR1 is KGHSH and CDR2 is LQKENI in the germline V gene. Trimming removed 2 bases from V and 7 bases from J; junction bases left unmatched: 8. The CDR3 reads CASSPGGQGVQPQHF. The CDR3 DNA is TGTGCCAGCTCACCAGGTGGGCAGGGGGTCCAGCCCCAGCATTTT.

Details on this clone: At one boundary the junction diverges from the germline segment, which might be a read error. This chain joins TRBV5-1 and TRBJ2-3; no clear D. The V gene's germline CDR1 is SGHRS and CDR2 YFSETQ. The length of the CDR3 is 13 residues. Here the CDR3 reads CASSFRGTDTQYF. CDR3 nucleotide sequence: TGTGCCAGCAGCTTCCGGGGCACAGATACGCAGTATTTT.

The chain links TRBV30 to TRBJ2-7, with TRBD1 matching over 11 bases. After removal of 4 bases from V and 6 bases from J, the junction contained 5 bases not matched to a gene. Germline V gives CDR1 GTSNPN, CDR2 SVGIG (reference sequence). There are 13 residues in the CDR3. Written as DNA, the CDR3 is TGTGCCTGGATGGGGACAGGGGGTGCCGAGCAGTACTTC. It encodes CAWMGTGGAEQYF.

This chain connects TRBV18 to TRBJ2-5; 7 bases fit TRBD2. V was pared by 4 bases and J by 5 bases, with 4 bases of the junction left unmatched. The germline V gene encodes CDR1 KGHSH and CDR2 LQKENI. This CDR3 has 13 amino acids. CDR3 loop: CASSLQGGETQYF. CDR3 bases: TGTGCCAGCTCACTGCAGGGAGGGGAGACCCAGTACTTC.

V and J are TRBV6-5 and TRBJ1-4, with 10 nucleotides matching TRBD1. The germline gives CDR1 MNHEY, CDR2 SVGAGI. This CDR3 is built from 13 residues. The ends lost 10 bases at V and 8 bases at J; junction bases unmatched: 7. The DNA of the CDR3 is TGTGCCACCAAGACAGGGGGCAACGAAAAACTGTTTTTT. Its translation is CATKTGGNEKLFF.

This clone was seen more than once but under ten times. The V gene is TRBV6-5, the J gene TRBJ1-3; D not certain. The V end was cut by 6 bases, the J end by 7 bases, with 7 bases between. Germline CDR1 and CDR2: MNHEY and SVGAGI. The CDR3 runs 11 residues. The CDR3 DNA reads TGTGCCAGCAGAGAAGGGAACACCATATATTTT. Translating it yields CASREGNTIYF.

The V gene is TRBV7-2, the J gene TRBJ2-3; TRBD2 aligns across 9 bases. The CDR3 is 16 amino acids. The germline CDR1 and CDR2 sequences are SGHTA and FQGNSA. J lost 4 bases, V lost 5 bases, and 10 bases had no gene match. CDR3 bases: TGTGCCAGCAGCAACCGAGGCGCGGGGGGGTCAGATACGCAGTATTTT. Amino acids: CASSNRGAGGSDTQYF.

V gene TRBV19 combines with J gene TRBJ1-3; no definite D call. The V end was cut by 3 bases, the J end by 3 bases, with 6 bases between. The CDR3 covers 13 residues. Germline assignment: CDR1 LNHDA and CDR2 SQIVND (reference sequence). The CDR3, as DNA: TGTGCCAGTAGTATGGAGGGTGGAAACACCATATATTTT. This sequence encodes CASSMEGGNTIYF.

This chain joins TRBV19 and TRBJ2-1; 12 nucleotides agree with TRBD2. Trimming took 4 bases from V and 5 from J; bases not matched to a gene: 0. This CDR3 contains 14 residues. From germline, CDR1 is LNHDA and CDR2 SQIVND (reference sequence). This CDR3 is CASSRLAGDNEQFF. CDR3 sequence (DNA): TGTGCCAGTAGTAGACTAGCGGGGGACAATGAGCAGTTCTTC.

This clone was seen a handful of times. The chain carries TRBV9 and TRBJ1-4; D remains ambiguous. Germline assignment: CDR1 SGDLS and CDR2 YYNGEE. This CDR3 has 14 amino acids. V shed 0 bases and J shed 0 bases, with 3 bases lying between them. The CDR3 is CASSVGATNEKLFF. In DNA form, the CDR3 reads TGTGCCAGCAGCGTAGGGGCAACTAATGAAAAACTGTTTTTT.

The chain is built from TRBV5-1 and TRBJ1-1; D ambiguous. CDR3 size: 15 residues. Germline CDR1 and CDR2: SGHRS and YFSETQ. V was trimmed by 0 bases and J by 2 bases, leaving 11 bases between them. CDR3 DNA sequence: TGCGCCAGCAGCTTGGCTGGCAGCCCCAACACTGAAGCTTTCTTT. This encodes CASSLAGSPNTEAFF.

V usage is TRBV19 and J usage is TRBJ2-1; D uncertain. CDR3 length: 14 residues. CDR1 is LNHDA, CDR2 SQIVND, per germline (reference sequence). Trimming removed 1 base at V and 10 bases at J, with 14 bases between. In DNA, the CDR3 is TGTGCCAGTAGTATAGCTAGTTTTGTGGGCGAGCAGTTCTTC. It yields the protein CASSIASFVGEQFF.

This clone has more than one count but fewer than ten. The chain joins TRBV6-6 to TRBJ2-1; 7 bases fit TRBD2. After removal of 6 bases from V and 0 bases from J, the junction contained 8 bases not matched to a gene. Germline-derived CDR1 and CDR2 are MNHNY and SVGAGI (reference sequence). This CDR3 comprises 16 residues. CDR3 in DNA: TGTGCCAGCAGGTCCTACCGGGACTACTCCTACAATGAGCAGTTCTTC. This encodes CASRSYRDYSYNEQFF.

V and J are TRBV10-2 and TRBJ2-7; the D gene is possibly TRBD2 (5 bases). Trimming left V 2 bases short and J 3 bases short, with 5 bases between. The length of the CDR3 is 12 residues. From germline, CDR1 is WSHSY and CDR2 SAAADI. The CDR3 is CASSETSYEQYF. DNA for the CDR3: TGCGCCAGCAGTGAGACTAGCTACGAGCAGTACTTC.

The CDR3: CASSATGQTTLYSNQPQHF. The DNA for the CDR3 is TGTGCCAGCAGCGCCACGGGACAGACAACCCTCTATAGCAATCAGCCCCAGCATTTT. The rearrangement uses TRBV9 and TRBJ1-5; 7 nucleotides match TRBD1. This CDR3 spans 19 amino acids. The germline gives CDR1 SGDLS, CDR2 YYNGEE. V was pared by 3 bases and J by 0 bases, with 15 bases of the junction left unmatched.

This chain joins TRBV7-2 and TRBJ2-1; TRBD2 matches at 9 bases. CDR1 is SGHTA and CDR2 is FQGNSA in the germline V gene. V lost 4 bases and J lost 4; bases outside the gene matches: 2. The CDR3 is made up of 14 amino acids. The CDR3 loop reads CASSSGLAYNEQFF. Here the CDR3 DNA reads TGTGCCAGCAGCTCCGGACTAGCGTACAATGAGCAGTTCTTC. Filled out from reference TRBV7-2 and TRBJ2-1, the complete variable domain reads GAGVSQSPSNKVTEKGKDVELRCDPISGHTALYWYRQSLGQGLEFLIYFQGNSAPDKSGLPSDRFSAERTGGSVSTLTIQRTQQEDSAVYLCASSSGLAYNEQFFGPGTRLTVL.

This chain joins TRBV6-6 and TRBJ1-4; 9 bases agree with TRBD1. This CDR3 spans 13 amino acids. Germline V lookup: CDR1 MNHNY, CDR2 SVGAGI (reference sequence). Here the CDR3 reads CAIPGQGYEKLFF. DNA for the CDR3: TGTGCTATTCCGGGACAGGGCTATGAAAAACTGTTTTTT.

The chain recombines TRBV2 with TRBJ1-2; possible D gene TRBD1, 6 bases. The V gene's germline CDR1 is SNHLY and CDR2 FYNNEI. The CDR3 extends over 15 amino acids. V lost 6 bases, J lost 5 bases, and 19 bases lay in between. The CDR3 DNA follows: TGTGCCAGCAGAGCTACAGGGAACCCCCTTTATGGCTACACCTTC. It is translated as CASRATGNPLYGYTF.

The count of this clone is one. This chain joins TRBV11-2 and TRBJ1-1, with D possibly matching TRBD1 (5 bases). This CDR3 contains 15 residues. From germline, CDR1 is SGHAT and CDR2 FQNNGV. Trimming took 1 base from V and 1 from J, leaving 10 bases between them. This CDR3 reads CASSLVAGKNTEAFF. DNA for the CDR3: TGTGCCAGCAGCTTAGTAGCAGGGAAGAACACTGAAGCTTTCTTT.